This T cell receptor beta chain was found in a study of blood T cell repertoires in COVID-19 (dated by TCRdb to about 2020). Describing the broader study: The collaborator samples originated in the United States, Italy and Spain and spanned the acute and convalescent phases of COVID-19. Where HLA class I and class II types were available, the types were taken from metadata supplied by the sample provider, not from assay-based typing. Sample metadata almost always included a de-identified subject ID, COVID-19 status, age in years and sex. The material from the prospective study consisted of cDNA or gDNA derived from T cells, B-cell-depleted T cells, or PBMCs. The repertoires were made available in a free public database intended to serve as a resource for research on the immune response to SARS-CoV-2. The samples were drawn from two sources: the first 160 participants of the ongoing ImmuneRACE study, and fewer than 1,500 subjects contributed by 6 global collaborators. Deeply sampled blood TCRbeta repertoires from subjects exposed to, actively infected with, or recovered from COVID-19 were included in the dataset. The investigation overall reported the following: How much clinical and demographic metadata was included differed by source and by participant, and the metadata was provided uncurated.

About this clone: The specificity of this receptor is unknown. Per-base quality was not reported, and no clone a single base away is much larger than it.

V loses 5 bases, J loses 11 bases, and the germline ends lie 10 bases apart. CDR3 length: 11 amino acids, cysteine to phenylalanine. Only the CDR3 region is kept as DNA, spanning 33 bases read in frame from base 1. Based on the germline V gene, the CDR1 and CDR2 sequences are MNHEY and SVGAGI. The collaborating institutions used their own protocols to collect whole blood in K2EDTA tubes. Collaborator samples were shipped for TCRbeta analysis as frozen whole blood, isolated PBMCs, or DNA extracted from either sample type. TCRbeta CDR3 regions were amplified from genomic DNA using the immunoSEQ Assay, a bias-controlled multiplex PCR. On the authors' methods: Nucleated cell counts per sample were estimated from amplification of reference gene primers within the assay. To quantify the absolute abundance of each unique TCRbeta CDR3 rearrangement, sequence reads were collapsed and filtered. For each sample, productive Simpson clonality was calculated as the square root of Simpson's diversity index over productive rearrangements. As stored in TCRdb, this immuneACCESS dataset retains in-frame rearrangements with V and J assigned. A fraction of the clones does not appear; measured against another copy, unresolved V genes explain less than half of the discrepancy, and the remainder lacks a known reason. D and trimming come from the DNA, and the V and J calls and clone size come from that table. In this sample the table shows 88,000 or so clones, approximately 80% of which occur a single time. The ten largest make up around 9% of the sample.

The TCR sequence derives from a human donor in a cohort sampled during active COVID-19. The chain is made from TRBV6-5 and TRBJ1-3, with no confident D gene call. Material for sequencing was peripheral blood. The nucleotide sequence is TGTGCCAGCAGTCCCGGGAGGGCCATATATTTT. It translates as CASSPGRAIYF.